This T cell receptor (beta chain) appears in the sequencing data of a study of cytomegalovirus exposure and HLA in healthy donors. Study outcomes and limitations: Listed as cytomegalovirus-associated were 150 to 200 TCR beta chains. In a later analysis, an Asian-associated ancestry cluster reportedly showed fewer N-insertions than the roughly 710-donor mean.

Regarding donors, all were healthy bone marrow donors. A remark on this clone: Its antigen is currently unknown.

The CDR3 has 14 amino acids. Per the germline V gene, CDR1 is SGHRS and CDR2 is YFSETQ. Trimming stripped 0 bases from V and 6 bases from J, with 12 bases between. 60 Vbeta and 13 Jbeta primers were used in PCR. This table comes from immunoSEQ multiplex PCR, and its TCRdb copy is limited to in-frame clones, with some not included. The ten top clones account for under 3.5%, within a sample of approximately 120,000 clones. The sequencing input was PBMCs. The source is a young man in good health and CMV-seronegative. V is TRBV5-1 and J is TRBJ1-2; the D gene is possibly TRBD1 (6 bases). The CDR3 sequence: CASSLEAGGDGYTF. The CDR3 nucleotides are TGCGCCAGCAGCTTGGAGGCGGGGGGCGATGGCTACACCTTC.